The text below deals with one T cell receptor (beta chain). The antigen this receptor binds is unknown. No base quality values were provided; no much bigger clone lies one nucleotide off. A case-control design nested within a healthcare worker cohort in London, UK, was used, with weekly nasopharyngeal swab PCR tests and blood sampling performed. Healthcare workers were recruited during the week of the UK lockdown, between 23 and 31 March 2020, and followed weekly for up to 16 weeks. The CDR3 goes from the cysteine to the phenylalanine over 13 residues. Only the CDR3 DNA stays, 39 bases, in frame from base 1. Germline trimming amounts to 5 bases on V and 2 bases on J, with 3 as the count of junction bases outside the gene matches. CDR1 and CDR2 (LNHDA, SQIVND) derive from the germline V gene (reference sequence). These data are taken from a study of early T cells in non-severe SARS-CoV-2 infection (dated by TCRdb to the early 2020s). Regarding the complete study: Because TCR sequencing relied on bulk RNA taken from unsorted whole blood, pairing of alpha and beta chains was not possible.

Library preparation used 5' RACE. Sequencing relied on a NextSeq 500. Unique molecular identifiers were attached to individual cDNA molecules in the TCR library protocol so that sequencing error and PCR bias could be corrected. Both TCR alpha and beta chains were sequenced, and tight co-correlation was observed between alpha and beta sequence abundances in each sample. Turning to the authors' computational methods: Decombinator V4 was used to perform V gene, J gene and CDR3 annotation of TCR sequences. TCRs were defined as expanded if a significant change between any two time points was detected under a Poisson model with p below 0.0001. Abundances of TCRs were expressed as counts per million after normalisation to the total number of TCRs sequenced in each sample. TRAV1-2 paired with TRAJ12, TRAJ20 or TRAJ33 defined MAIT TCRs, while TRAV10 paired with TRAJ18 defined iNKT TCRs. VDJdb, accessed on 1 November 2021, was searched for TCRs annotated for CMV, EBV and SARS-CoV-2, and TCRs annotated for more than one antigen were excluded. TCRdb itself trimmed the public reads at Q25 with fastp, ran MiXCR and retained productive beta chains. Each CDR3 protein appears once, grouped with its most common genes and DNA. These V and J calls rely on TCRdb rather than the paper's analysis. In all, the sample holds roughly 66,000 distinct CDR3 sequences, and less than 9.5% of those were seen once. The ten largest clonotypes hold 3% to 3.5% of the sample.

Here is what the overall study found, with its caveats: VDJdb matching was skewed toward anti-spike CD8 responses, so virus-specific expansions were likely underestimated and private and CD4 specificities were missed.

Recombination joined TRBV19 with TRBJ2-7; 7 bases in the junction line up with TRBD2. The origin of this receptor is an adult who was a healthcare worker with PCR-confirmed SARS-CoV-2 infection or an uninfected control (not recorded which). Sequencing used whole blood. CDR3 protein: CASSPRETYEQYF. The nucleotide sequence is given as TGTGCCAGTAGTCCGCGGGAGACCTACGAGCAGTACTTC.